Detailed here is one TCR beta chain. Antigen unknown. The source of the sample is a study of PD-1 blockade in classical Hodgkin lymphoma. This sample's time point: cycle 4 day 1 (C4D1), after about 6 weeks of nivolumab. Exposure to brentuximab vedotin varied, and each patient had relapsed following autologous stem cell transplantation. When best responses were assessed, they were complete response, partial response or progressive disease. Study observations and caveats: Relapsed/refractory patients reportedly had lower baseline diversity than newly diagnosed patients. Excluded were patients who started nivolumab under 1 year after ASCT, a group that had lower diversity. It was among complete responders that baseline diversity resembled that of newly diagnosed patients.

Per germline, CDR1 LNHNV and CDR2 YYDKDF (reference sequence). The CDR3 spans 15 residues. V gave up 5 bases and J gave up 5 bases; unmatched junction bases: 12. Only in-frame clones appear in the TCRdb table, and some are missing; sequencing was by immunoSEQ multiplex PCR. This sample has around 100,000 clones; approximately 90% occur once, and the top ten carry around 2.7%. This clonotype was sampled from a human donor with classical Hodgkin lymphoma. Sample: peripheral blood mononuclear cells (PBMCs), taken before the fourth cycle of nivolumab. The chain combines TRBV15 with TRBJ2-7, with 7 positions matching TRBD1. The DNA for the CDR3 is TGTGCCACCAGCGAGAGCAGACAGGGTTATAACGAGCAGTACTTC. It specifies CATSESRQGYNEQYF.